These T cell receptor beta chains were read from a single sample in a study of blood T cell repertoires in COVID-19. Clones were read by immunoSEQ multiplex PCR, and TCRdb kept only the in-frame ones, dropping some. The sample has around 280,000 clones, 87% seen once. The specimen sequenced was PBMCs or T cells enriched from blood (not recorded which). These receptors came from a woman between 40 and 55 years old who had recovered from COVID-19. Each CDR3 is given with its conserved first and last residue.

j_call: TRBJ2-3; v_call: TRBV2; cdr3_aa: CASKGTGDPDTQYF
j_call: TRBJ2-3; v_call: TRBV27; cdr3_aa: CASRLAGVDDTQYF
j_call: TRBJ2-5; v_call: TRBV7-2; cdr3_aa: CASRRVAGAGETQYF
j_call: TRBJ2-7; v_call: TRBV28; cdr3_aa: CASSASGRAKEQYF
j_call: TRBJ2-1; v_call: TRBV3-1/TRBV3-2; cdr3_aa: CASSQTSGDNEQFF
j_call: TRBJ1-1; v_call: TRBV5-6; cdr3_aa: CASSFQGRMNTEAFF
j_call: TRBJ2-7; v_call: TRBV28; cdr3_aa: CASRPLVLAGTYEQYF
j_call: TRBJ2-1; v_call: TRBV5-6; cdr3_aa: CASSLGLAGISYNEQFF
j_call: TRBJ2-2; v_call: TRBV4-2; cdr3_aa: CASGSDGGRATGELFF
j_call: TRBJ1-6; v_call: TRBV11-2; cdr3_aa: CASSPGQLLYSPLHF
j_call: TRBJ2-3; v_call: TRBV28; cdr3_aa: CASSLAGGGTDTQYF
j_call: TRBJ1-1; v_call: TRBV15; cdr3_aa: CATSGGGLRPLNTEAFF
j_call: TRBJ2-7; v_call: TRBV7-2; cdr3_aa: CASRPGGTYEQYF
j_call: TRBJ1-6; v_call: TRBV6-5; cdr3_aa: CASRPPGQGESPLHF
j_call: TRBJ1-2; v_call: TRBV5-1; cdr3_aa: CASSLRSTQGSYGYTF
j_call: TRBJ2-3; v_call: TRBV3-1/TRBV3-2; cdr3_aa: CASSRSGTGGADTQYF
j_call: TRBJ1-2; v_call: TRBV7-2; cdr3_aa: CASSSPPTGPYGYTF
j_call: TRBJ1-1; v_call: TRBV9; cdr3_aa: CASSVARTGGDTEAFF
j_call: TRBJ2-1; v_call: TRBV9; cdr3_aa: CASSVDGGAYNEQFF
j_call: TRBJ2-3; v_call: TRBV6-2/TRBV6-3; cdr3_aa: CASSYSGGRNTDTQYF
j_call: TRBJ1-4; v_call: TRBV15; cdr3_aa: CATSRAPQVSEKLFF
j_call: TRBJ1-3; v_call: TRBV28; cdr3_aa: CASITTGWTGNTIYF
j_call: TRBJ2-2; v_call: TRBV6-2/TRBV6-3; cdr3_aa: CASSYPDRVRTGELFF
j_call: TRBJ2-1; v_call: TRBV5-1; cdr3_aa: CASSAGTSGTNEQFF
j_call: TRBJ2-5; v_call: TRBV2; cdr3_aa: CASVRGQETQYF
j_call: TRBJ2-3; v_call: TRBV24-1; cdr3_aa: CATSDLGAGGATDTQYF
j_call: TRBJ2-7; v_call: TRBV3-1/TRBV3-2; cdr3_aa: CASAGIVWTGEPPSYEQYF
j_call: TRBJ2-6; v_call: TRBV7-3; cdr3_aa: CASSLVGTRSGANVLTF
j_call: TRBJ2-3; v_call: TRBV28; cdr3_aa: CATRDADTQYF
j_call: TRBJ1-6; v_call: TRBV19; cdr3_aa: CASSIAPTWGGSPLHF
j_call: TRBJ2-3; v_call: TRBV7-8; cdr3_aa: CASSLDLRGNAGSDTQYF
j_call: TRBJ2-5; v_call: TRBV7-8; cdr3_aa: CASSPRTSGVQETQYF
j_call: TRBJ2-3; v_call: TRBV9; cdr3_aa: CASSGDSPDTQYF
j_call: TRBJ2-1; v_call: TRBV4-1; cdr3_aa: CASSLRLVNEQFF
j_call: TRBJ2-5; v_call: TRBV12-5; cdr3_aa: CASGTERGTQYF
j_call: TRBJ2-7; v_call: TRBV29-1; cdr3_aa: CSVGKNTNSEQYF
j_call: TRBJ1-4; v_call: TRBV19; cdr3_aa: CASSFRDRLNEKLFF
j_call: TRBJ2-7; v_call: TRBV18; cdr3_aa: CASSPRTPEGSYEQYF
j_call: TRBJ2-1; v_call: TRBV11-1; cdr3_aa: CASSQTSGIYNEQFF
j_call: TRBJ2-7; v_call: TRBV4-3; cdr3_aa: CASSQGGQTSVYLGPFEQYF
j_call: TRBJ1-1; v_call: TRBV29-1; cdr3_aa: CSVERSNTEAFF
j_call: TRBJ2-7; v_call: TRBV6-5; cdr3_aa: CASSPGLLYEQYF
j_call: TRBJ1-5; v_call: TRBV30; cdr3_aa: CAWSRPGVYQPQHF
j_call: TRBJ2-2; v_call: TRBV7-3; cdr3_aa: CASRSGGNTGELFF
j_call: TRBJ2-5; v_call: TRBV11-2; cdr3_aa: CASSFSGRTPQETQYF
j_call: TRBJ1-2; v_call: TRBV29-1; cdr3_aa: CSVRRTGVLGGYTF
j_call: TRBJ2-3; v_call: TRBV2; cdr3_aa: CASREQREPPTQYF
j_call: TRBJ2-7; v_call: TRBV7-9; cdr3_aa: CASRSRQDTGYEQYF
j_call: TRBJ1-5; v_call: TRBV2; cdr3_aa: CASSGGSGGQPQHF